The text below deals with one TCR beta chain. What it recognizes is unknown. The data were produced by immunoSEQ multiplex PCR, yet TCRdb's version contains in-frame clones alone and is incomplete. This table has around 20,000 clones, 82% appearing once. Germline V CDR1 and CDR2: LNHNV, YYDKDF (reference sequence). V was pared by 4 bases and J by 7 bases, with 14 bases between. CDR3 length equals 15 residues. This record comes from a study of OX40 agonist ivuxolimab in advanced cancers. Across the study: Patients' therapy was ivuxolimab, an antibody that acts as an agonist of OX40 (CD134). Enrolled patients in dose escalation had cancers that were hepatocellular carcinoma, melanoma, renal cell or head and neck cancer. General study results and limits: Fewer expanded clones were found on average in CD4+ than in CD8+ T cells. Dose levels from 0.1 to 3.0 mg/kg saw CD4+ and CD8+ blood T cells expand clonally by week 6.

Sequencing was performed on CD4+ or CD8+ T cells sorted from blood, taken in a trial of the OX40 agonist ivuxolimab. The chain has TRBV15 and TRBJ1-6; D is possibly TRBD1 (5 bases). This sequence originates from an adult with an advanced solid tumor such as melanoma, head and neck, liver or kidney cancer. CDR3 DNA sequence: TGTGCCACCAGCACCACCGGGGGAAGGAATTCACCCCTCCACTTT. This sequence encodes CATSTTGGRNSPLHF.